The 26 T cell receptor beta chains listed next were all sequenced from one sample in a study of T cells in Graves' hyperthyroidism and ophthalmopathy. RNA transcripts were the template for amplifying TCR beta CDR3 regions. The HTBI primer set was used in a first-round RT-PCR of the TCR CDR3. TCRdb re-derived calls from the multiplex PCR reads in MiXCR, one entry per CDR3 protein. The data show under 350,000 distinct CDR3 sequences, roughly 13% seen once. The sequencing input was blood. The source is a woman aged 40 to 50 with Graves' hyperthyroidism.

The J gene is TRBJ2-3, the V gene TRBV28, with 12 bases that match TRBD2. The trim removed 2 bases at V and 4 bases at J, leaving 4 bases unmatched. This CDR3 spans 16 amino acids. Germline V gives CDR1 MDHEN, CDR2 SYDVKM. The CDR3 DNA reads as TGTGCCAGCAGTTTAACACTAGCGGGAGGCGCAGATACGCAGTATTTT. The encoded protein is CASSLTLAGGADTQYF.

This clonotype was seen at least ten times. The rearrangement links TRBV20-1 to TRBJ2-7, with 7 bases lining up with TRBD2. CDR3 length: 14 residues. Germline V lookup: CDR1 DFQATT, CDR2 SNEGSKA (reference sequence). J gave up 3 bases and V 4 bases, and 9 bases lay outside the gene matches. The CDR3 nucleotides read TGCAGTGCTACCAGAAGTACTAGCGACTACGAGCAGTACTTC. Its translation: CSATRSTSDYEQYF.

This clonotype was detected only a few times. The chain recombines TRBV3-1 with TRBJ2-2; 8 positions agree with TRBD1. V dropped 4 bases and J dropped 6; count of bases not matched to a gene: 7. Germline V gene sequence: CDR1 LGHDT, CDR2 YNNKEL (reference sequence). The CDR3 has 15 residues. As DNA, the CDR3 is TGTGCCAGCAGCCCCACAGGGGGTGGGGCCGGGGAGCTGTTTTTT. Encoded protein: CASSPTGGGAGELFF. Together with reference TRBV3-1 and TRBJ2-2, the CDR3 gives the full variable domain: DTAVSQTPKYLVTQMGNDKSIKCEQNLGHDTMYWYKQDSKKFLKIMFSYNNKELIINETVPNRFSPKSPDKAHLNLHINSLELGDSAVYFCASSPTGGGAGELFFGEGSRLTVL.

This clonotype occurred many times. The V gene is TRBV12-3 or TRBV12-4, the J gene TRBJ1-1, with 10 bases lining up with TRBD1. V shed 3 bases, J shed 6 bases, and the junction held 7 bases outside the gene matches. The length of the CDR3 is 15 residues. As DNA, the CDR3 is TGTGCCAGCAGTTTTTTGACAGGGGGCGAGGCTGAAGCTTTCTTT. Translated, it gives CASSFLTGGEAEAFF.

This clonotype was found a few times. The chain links TRBV29-1 to TRBJ2-5, with D maybe TRBD2 (5 bases). Germline lookup yields CDR1 SQVTM and CDR2 ANQGSEA. CDR3 length: 13 residues. Trimming stripped 8 bases from V and 1 base from J, with 14 bases between. The CDR3 sequence is CSTDPAGQETQYF. In nucleotides, the CDR3 is TGCAGCACCGACCCCGCGGGCCAAGAGACCCAGTACTTC.

This clonotype was counted ten times or more. V and J are TRBV28 and TRBJ2-7; D possibly corresponds to TRBD1 (6 bases). The CDR3 runs 13 residues. The germline V and J ends were trimmed by 5 bases and 0 bases, with 8 bases remaining between them. Germline CDR1 and CDR2: MDHEN and SYDVKM. This CDR3 is CASSHRASYEQYF. CDR3 nucleotide sequence: TGTGCCAGCAGTCACAGGGCCTCCTACGAGCAGTACTTC.

There are many counts of this clonotype. V usage is TRBV24-1 and J usage is TRBJ1-5, with D uncertain. Germline values: CDR1 KGHDR, CDR2 SFDVKD. Trimming took off 5 bases at V and 7 bases at J, with 14 bases between the two ends. The CDR3 length is 14 residues. CDR3 sequence: CATSVAGIDQPQHF. The CDR3, as DNA: TGTGCCACCAGTGTGGCGGGGATAGACCAGCCCCAGCATTTT.

The chain couples TRBV20-1 to TRBJ2-5, with D possibly being TRBD1 or TRBD2 (5 bases each). Germline assignment: CDR1 DFQATT and CDR2 SNEGSKA (reference sequence). CDR3 length: 14 residues. Trimming took off 0 bases at V and 5 bases at J, with 13 bases between the two ends. The CDR3 bases are TGCAGTGCTAGAGATGGGGCAGGCGGGGAGACCCAGTACTTC. Encoded protein: CSARDGAGGETQYF.

A word on this clonotype: A read error is possible here, since a much larger clone lies one base away. J is TRBJ2-3 and V is TRBV7-3; 7 nucleotides agree with TRBD2. Germline values: CDR1 SGHTA, CDR2 FQGTGA. The junction had 10 bases not matched to a gene; V was cut back by 2 bases and J by 8 bases. The CDR3 spans 15 residues. The CDR3 here is CASSLWRGNPGTQYF. DNA of the CDR3: TGTGCCAGCAGCTTATGGCGGGGGAACCCAGGTACGCAGTATTTT.

This clonotype was seen ten or more times. The V call is TRBV28, the J call TRBJ2-5, with 8 bases matching TRBD1. Germline V CDR1 and CDR2: MDHEN, SYDVKM. V shed 6 bases and J 5 bases; nucleotides not matched to a gene: 5. The CDR3 is made up of 13 amino acids. The chain's CDR3 is CASSSGQDETQYF. The CDR3 nucleotides are TGTGCCAGCAGCTCGGGACAGGACGAGACCCAGTACTTC.

The V and J genes are TRBV3-1 and TRBJ2-6; D uncertain. Germline V gene data show CDR1 as LGHDT and CDR2 as YNNKEL (reference sequence). The CDR3 is 14 amino acids. The V gene lost 7 bases and the J gene lost 0 bases, with 7 bases spanning the gap. CDR3 sequence reads: CASKIGSGANVLTF. The CDR3 DNA is TGTGCCAGCAAAATTGGCTCTGGGGCCAACGTCCTGACTTTC.

This clonotype was seen repeatedly, ten times or more. The chain is built from TRBV27 and TRBJ2-7, with D possibly being TRBD1 or TRBD2 (5 bases each). The CDR3 consists of 15 residues. The V and J ends lost 4 bases and 0 bases respectively, with 13 bases between them. Per the germline V gene, CDR1 is MNHEY and CDR2 is SMNVEV (reference sequence). CDR3 nucleotides: TGTGCCAGCAGTTCCGGGACCTCGAGCTCCTACGAGCAGTACTTC. This codes for CASSSGTSSSYEQYF.

This clonotype was observed at least ten times. The chain is built from TRBV27 and TRBJ2-5; D is ambiguous. The CDR3 runs to 14 residues. V gave up 2 bases and J gave up 4 bases, with 11 bases separating them. Germline CDR1 MNHEY, CDR2 SMNVEV (reference sequence). The CDR3 nucleotides are TGTGCCAGCAGTTTAGGGGTCGCGTTAGAGACCCAGTACTTC. Translated: CASSLGVALETQYF.

This clonotype was detected many times. CDR3 in amino acids: CASTWQGAEEQFF. The CDR3 DNA reads TGTGCCAGCACGTGGCAGGGGGCGGAGGAGCAGTTCTTC. The rearrangement joins TRBV28 to TRBJ2-1; 8 positions agree with TRBD1. Germline CDR1 is MDHEN and CDR2 is SYDVKM. CDR3 size: 13 residues. Trimming at V came to 7 bases and at J to 10 bases, leaving 9 bases not matched to a gene.

The rearrangement joins TRBV2 to TRBJ2-7; maybe TRBD1 (8 bases). CDR3 length equals 14 residues. Germline V gene data show CDR1 as SNHLY and CDR2 as FYNNEI. V lost 5 bases, J lost 3 bases, and 14 bases lay in between. This CDR3 is CASSSQGGRYEQYF. The CDR3 DNA reads TGTGCCAGCAGTTCACAGGGGGGGCGCTACGAGCAGTACTTC.

The chain recombines TRBV5-1 with TRBJ2-7; a possible D gene is TRBD1 (6 bases). V was shortened by 3 bases and J by 3 bases, with 16 bases between the two germline ends. Per the germline V gene, CDR1 is SGHRS and CDR2 is YFSETQ. The CDR3 sequence is 15 residues long. The CDR3 sequence: CASSSRPNRVYEQYF. Written as DNA, the CDR3 is TGCGCCAGCAGCTCACGCCCCAACAGGGTCTACGAGCAGTACTTC.

This clonotype was seen repeatedly, ten times or more. The V gene is TRBV5-1, the J gene TRBJ2-3, with 12 positions matching TRBD2. Germline V gene data show CDR1 as SGHRS and CDR2 as YFSETQ. V dropped 2 bases and J dropped 6; count of bases not matched to a gene: 10. The CDR3 consists of 17 residues. This chain's CDR3 is CASSLLTSGRSGDTQYF. As DNA, the CDR3 is TGCGCCAGCAGCTTACTGACTAGCGGGAGATCGGGGGATACGCAGTATTTT.

Remarks on this clonotype: The germline gene is not matched at one end of the junction; a read error may be the cause. This chain's CDR3 is CASRIGRGHRNTEAFF. The CDR3 nucleotides are TGTGCCAGTAGAATAGGGCGGGGACACCGGAACACTGAAGCTTTCTTT. The chain employs TRBV19 and TRBJ1-1; possibly TRBD1 for D (6 bases). The CDR3 is 16 amino acids. The germline V gene encodes CDR1 LNHDA and CDR2 SQIVND (reference sequence).

J is TRBJ2-3 and V is TRBV18, with 9 bases lining up with TRBD1. Germline assignment: CDR1 KGHSH and CDR2 LQKENI. Germline trimming cut 3 bases from V and 4 bases from J; bases unmatched to any gene: 5. CDR3 size: 15 residues. The CDR3 is CASSPVGTGSDTQYF. DNA for the CDR3: TGTGCCAGCTCACCCGTCGGGACAGGGTCAGATACGCAGTATTTT.

There are many counts of this clonotype. The chain combines TRBV12-5 with TRBJ2-3; the D is unclear. V lost 1 base to trimming and J lost 10 bases, with 15 bases between them. The CDR3 has 14 amino acids. Germline V lookup: CDR1 LGHNT, CDR2 FRNRAP. The DNA for the CDR3 is TGTGCTAGTGGTTTGGGCCCCATCCGCCCTCCGCAGTATTTT. Encoded protein: CASGLGPIRPPQYF.

This clonotype has ten or more counts. V usage is TRBV2 and J usage is TRBJ2-1; a possible D gene is TRBD2 (6 bases). Germline V gene sequence: CDR1 SNHLY, CDR2 FYNNEI. The CDR3 spans 15 residues. V lost 7 bases and J lost 6, with 19 bases in between. CDR3 region: CASNEQVVGGNEQFF. The CDR3 DNA follows: TGTGCCAGCAACGAACAGGTCGTGGGGGGCAATGAGCAGTTCTTC.

This clonotype appeared a few times. The chain couples TRBV19 to TRBJ2-2, with D hard to call. Trimming left V 10 bases short and J 1 base short, with 7 bases between. The CDR3 length is 12 residues. CDR1 is LNHDA, CDR2 SQIVND, per germline (reference sequence). The CDR3 region is CATTLNTGELFF. The CDR3 coding sequence is TGTGCCACCACCCTGAACACCGGGGAGCTGTTTTTT.

This clonotype was observed many times. The rearrangement uses TRBV2 and TRBJ2-3, with TRBD2 matching 7 bases. The CDR3 loop spans 14 amino acids. Germline assignment: CDR1 SNHLY and CDR2 FYNNEI. V lost 4 bases to trimming and J lost 2 bases; unmatched junction nucleotides: 3. DNA for the CDR3: TGTGCCAGCAGTGGGACTAGAAACACAGATACGCAGTATTTT. Amino acids: CASSGTRNTDTQYF.

The J gene is TRBJ2-3, the V gene TRBV7-2; D gene uncertain. The CDR3 sequence is 14 residues long. Per germline, CDR1 SGHTA and CDR2 FQGNSA. V lost 1 base and J lost 1, with 6 bases in between. The CDR3 region has the DNA TGTGCCAGCAGCTTAGTTTGGGGCACAGATACGCAGTATTTT. It yields the protein CASSLVWGTDTQYF.

The chain combines TRBV12-3 or TRBV12-4 with TRBJ2-1; 9 bases align to TRBD1. The trim removed 5 bases at V and 3 bases at J, leaving 8 bases unmatched. The CDR3 spans 16 residues. The CDR3 loop reads CASSPNTGGNYNEQFF. The CDR3 bases are TGTGCCAGCAGTCCGAACACAGGGGGCAACTACAATGAGCAGTTCTTC.

In its sample, this clonotype was seen a few times. This rearrangement joins TRBV27 to TRBJ2-3; a weak D match, TRBD2 (7 bases). The V gene's germline CDR1 is MNHEY and CDR2 SMNVEV (reference sequence). V was trimmed by 7 bases and J by 8 bases, leaving 13 bases between them. This CDR3 contains 12 residues. The CDR3 loop is CASNHREGTQYF. The CDR3 DNA follows: TGTGCCAGCAACCACAGGGAGGGTACGCAGTATTTT.